This is a list of T cell receptor beta chains from one sample in a study of radiotherapy plus CTLA-4 blockade in lung cancer. The data were produced by immunoSEQ multiplex PCR, yet TCRdb's version contains in-frame clones alone and is incomplete. In the table there are 70,000 to 95,000 clones, around 83% of which are singletons. This material consisted of peripheral blood, taken from a patient treated with radiotherapy plus ipilimumab. The receptors shown here come from a human donor with non-small cell lung cancer that progressed on radiotherapy plus ipilimumab. The CDR3 runs from the conserved cysteine through the conserved F or W. The D gene is left open where the match is weak. Only some rows state a clone size, as once, few, many or a class for expanded clones.

clone_size j_call d_call v_call cdr3_aa cdr3_nt
NA TRBJ2-7 NA TRBV27 CASSFDSRYEQYF TGTGCCAGCAGTTTTGACAGCCGCTACGAGCAGTACTTC
NA TRBJ2-7 NA TRBV5-5 CASSSRKGSNEQYF TGTGCCAGCAGCTCCAGGAAAGGCAGCAACGAGCAGTACTTC
once TRBJ2-2 NA TRBV7-3 CASSKDTYTGELFF TGTGCCAGCAGCAAGGACACTTACACCGGGGAGCTGTTTTTT
once TRBJ1-4 TRBD1 TRBV29-1 CSAGQGAREKLFF TGCAGCGCTGGACAGGGGGCTAGGGAAAAACTGTTTTTT
NA TRBJ2-7 NA TRBV18 CASSPGRSLNEQYF TGTGCCAGCTCACCGGGACGGTCCCTAAACGAGCAGTACTTC
NA TRBJ1-6 NA TRBV25-1 CASHRGDGNSPLHF TGTGCCAGCCACCGGGGGGATGGCAATTCACCCCTCCACTTT
few TRBJ1-4 TRBD1 TRBV18 CASSPRQGARNNEKLFF TGTGCCAGCTCACCGAGACAGGGGGCGCGGAATAATGAAAAACTGTTTTTT
NA TRBJ2-3 NA TRBV7-9 CASTLGTAEITDTQYF TGTGCCAGCACCCTAGGGACCGCTGAGATCACAGATACGCAGTATTTT
NA TRBJ2-7 NA TRBV7-9 CASSATGTAKVGTLYEQYF TGTGCCAGCAGCGCAACCGGGACAGCCAAAGTAGGGACTCTCTACGAGCAGTACTTC
NA TRBJ1-6 NA TRBV27 CASRPTGRGYPLHF TGTGCCAGCAGACCCACCGGGCGGGGGTATCCCCTCCACTTT
NA TRBJ2-2 NA TRBV4-1 CASSHPQGAATGELFF TGCGCCAGCAGCCATCCACAGGGAGCAGCCACCGGGGAGCTGTTTTTT
NA TRBJ1-2 TRBD1 TRBV7-8 CASSLGQGGGYTF TGTGCCAGCAGCTTGGGACAGGGGGGAGGCTACACCTTC
few TRBJ2-1 NA TRBV18 CASSRTDEQFF TGTGCCAGCTCACGGACAGACGAGCAGTTCTTC
NA TRBJ1-2 TRBD1 TRBV5-1 CASSLGTGVYGYTF TGCGCCAGCAGCTTGGGGACAGGGGTCTATGGCTACACCTTC
NA TRBJ1-1 NA TRBV5-8 CASSRRMGQVIEAFF TGTGCCAGCAGCCGGAGGATGGGTCAAGTTATTGAAGCTTTCTTT
NA TRBJ1-4 TRBD1 TRBV19 CASRSTGGPNEKLFF TGTGCCAGTAGGTCGACAGGGGGCCCCAATGAAAAACTGTTTTTT
NA TRBJ1-3 NA TRBV21-1 CASSKVSGTGAGNTIYF TGTGCCAGCAGCAAAGTTTCCGGGACAGGGGCTGGAAACACCATATATTTT
NA TRBJ1-2 NA TRBV4-2 CASSQEATSSNYGYTF TGTGCCAGCAGCCAAGAAGCTACAAGTTCTAACTATGGCTACACCTTC
NA TRBJ2-7 NA TRBV2 CASSPVIAHTVYEQYF TGTGCCAGCAGTCCCGTGATCGCCCATACGGTTTACGAGCAGTACTTC
NA TRBJ2-1 TRBD2 TRBV5-1 CASSFASGTNYNEQFF TGCGCCAGCAGCTTCGCTAGCGGAACAAACTACAATGAGCAGTTCTTC
NA TRBJ2-4 TRBD2 TRBV2 CAGESGGVKNIQYF TGTGCCGGTGAGAGCGGGGGCGTCAAAAACATTCAGTACTTC
NA TRBJ2-3 TRBD2 TRBV11-3 CASSLGLAGATDTQYF TGTGCCAGCAGCCTAGGCCTAGCGGGGGCCACAGATACGCAGTATTTT
NA TRBJ2-1 NA TRBV9 CASSVSGGSYNEQFF TGTGCCAGCAGCGTCAGTGGCGGCAGTTACAATGAGCAGTTCTTC
NA TRBJ2-7 TRBD1 TRBV10-1 CATHRDRGSCEQYF TGCGCCACCCACCGGGACAGGGGTTCCTGCGAGCAGTACTTC
NA TRBJ2-5 NA TRBV5-1 CASSLGVQETQYF TGCGCCAGCAGCCTGGGAGTCCAAGAGACCCAGTACTTC
once TRBJ2-7 NA TRBV6-5 CASSYYSSYEQYF TGTGCCAGCAGTTACTACAGCTCCTACGAGCAGTACTTC
NA TRBJ2-6 NA TRBV7-2 CASSGLLSGANVLTF TGTGCCAGCAGCGGCCTTCTCTCTGGGGCCAACGTCCTGACTTTC
NA TRBJ1-1 NA TRBV5-1 CASSAGRTEAFF TGCGCCAGCAGCGCGGGTCGGACTGAAGCTTTCTTT
NA TRBJ2-2 NA TRBV5-1 CASAEAGSYTGELFF TGCGCCAGCGCGGAGGCTGGGTCTTACACCGGGGAGCTGTTTTTT
NA TRBJ2-7 NA TRBV9 CASSVTGTMGYEQYF TGTGCCAGCAGCGTAACGGGAACGATGGGATACGAGCAGTACTTC
NA TRBJ1-1 NA TRBV5-1 CASSRPPGNTEAFF TGCGCCAGCAGCCGCCCACCGGGGAACACTGAAGCTTTCTTT
NA TRBJ1-2 TRBD1 TRBV5-6 CASSLAPTGFHYGYTF TGTGCCAGCAGCTTGGCTCCGACAGGGTTCCACTATGGCTACACCTTC
few TRBJ2-1 TRBD1 TRBV4-3 CASSQSGQPSSYNEQFF TGCGCCAGCAGCCAATCGGGACAGCCGAGCTCCTACAATGAGCAGTTCTTC
NA TRBJ2-7 TRBD2 TRBV7-2 CASSSTPEASGRGEQYF TGTGCCAGCAGCTCAACGCCTGAAGCTAGCGGGAGAGGGGAGCAGTACTTC
NA TRBJ2-7 NA TRBV13 CASRARGFSYEQYF TGTGCCAGCCGGGCCCGGGGATTCTCCTACGAGCAGTACTTC
NA TRBJ1-1 NA TRBV6-5 CASSRVGLNTEAFF TGTGCCAGCAGCCGCGTGGGGCTGAACACTGAAGCTTTCTTT
once TRBJ1-2 TRBD1 TRBV2 CASSLRTGGGGYTF TGTGCCAGCAGTTTACGGACAGGGGGTGGGGGCTACACCTTC
NA TRBJ2-1 NA TRBV11-2 CASSLDRGNEQFF TGTGCCAGCAGCTTAGATCGGGGCAATGAGCAGTTCTTC
NA TRBJ1-5 NA TRBV6-5 CASGDRPNQPQHF TGTGCCAGCGGCGACAGGCCCAATCAGCCCCAGCATTTT
NA TRBJ2-7 TRBD2 TRBV28 CASISSGGANEQYF TGTGCCAGCATCAGTAGCGGGGGGGCGAACGAGCAGTACTTC
NA TRBJ2-1 NA TRBV5-5 CASSQGPPSYNEQFF TGTGCCAGCAGCCAGGGACCTCCCTCCTACAATGAGCAGTTCTTC
NA TRBJ2-7 TRBD1 TRBV5-1 CASGTEPYEQYF TGCGCCAGCGGGACAGAGCCCTACGAGCAGTACTTC
NA TRBJ2-5 TRBD2 TRBV5-1 CASNLGSGGAEETQYF TGCGCCAGCAACCTGGGGAGCGGGGGGGCTGAAGAGACCCAGTACTTC
NA TRBJ2-6 NA TRBV9 CASSVYSGSGANVLTF TGTGCCAGCAGCGTGTACTCAGGTTCCGGGGCCAACGTCCTGACTTTC
few TRBJ2-1 NA TRBV7-2 CASSPNGSPDNEQFF TGTGCCAGCAGCCCTAATGGGTCACCAGACAATGAGCAGTTCTTC
NA TRBJ2-1 NA TRBV10-2 CASTQGSLNEQFF TGCGCCAGCACCCAGGGGTCTTTGAATGAGCAGTTCTTC
NA TRBJ1-2 TRBD1 TRBV7-2 CASSLGSGGTGLYGYTF TGTGCCAGCAGCTTAGGGTCGGGCGGGACAGGTCTCTATGGCTACACCTTC
once TRBJ2-1 NA TRBV7-2 CASSSHRASRNEQFF TGTGCCAGCAGCTCCCACCGGGCCAGCCGCAATGAGCAGTTCTTC
once TRBJ2-1 NA TRBV18 CASSLGWVSYNEQFF TGTGCCAGCTCGCTCGGATGGGTCTCCTACAATGAGCAGTTCTTC
NA TRBJ1-4 TRBD1 TRBV19 CASSLRSTGGRSEKLFF TGTGCCAGTAGTCTGCGCTCTACAGGGGGCCGGAGTGAAAAACTGTTTTTT
NA TRBJ1-5 NA TRBV6-4 CASRSKRANQPQHF TGTGCCAGCAGGAGTAAGAGGGCCAATCAGCCCCAGCATTTT
few TRBJ2-5 TRBD2 TRBV5-1 CASRSGTSGAGETQYF TGCGCCAGCAGATCTGGGACTAGCGGTGCGGGCGAGACCCAGTACTTC
NA TRBJ1-1 NA TRBV5-5 CASSLAGWTEAFF TGTGCCAGCAGCTTGGCGGGATGGACTGAAGCTTTCTTT
NA TRBJ2-2 NA TRBV7-3 CASSLTRENTGELFF TGTGCCAGCAGCTTAACAAGGGAGAACACCGGGGAGCTGTTTTTT